This T cell receptor (beta chain) originates from a study of CXCR3-negative and CXCR3-positive naive CD8 T cells. As to this clonotype: Its antigen remains unknown.

This CDR3 has 15 residues. Looked up from germline, CDR1 is MDHEN and CDR2 is SYDVKM. The study made its TRB cDNA libraries by 5' RACE, adding UMI labels. TCRdb reprocessed the 5' RACE reads and stores each CDR3 protein as one record, lacking DNA. There are about 98,000 distinct CDR3 sequences in the sample, with 0.9% to 1.2% held by the top ten. Points from the study as a whole: TRB CDR3s were more hydrophobic in CXCR3-positive than in CXCR3-negative naive cells.

V and J are TRBV28 and TRBJ2-3; lacking DNA, the TRBD2 call made by TCRdb goes unchecked. The sample was naive CXCR3+ CD8+ T cells from blood. Specified subset: CD45RO-CCR7+CD27+CD95- naive CD8+ T cells expressing CXCR3 (TNR3+). This sequence was found in a human donor in good health. Some clones in this sample may be carry-over from other donors' samples. The CDR3 loop is CASSLARGPSDTQYF.